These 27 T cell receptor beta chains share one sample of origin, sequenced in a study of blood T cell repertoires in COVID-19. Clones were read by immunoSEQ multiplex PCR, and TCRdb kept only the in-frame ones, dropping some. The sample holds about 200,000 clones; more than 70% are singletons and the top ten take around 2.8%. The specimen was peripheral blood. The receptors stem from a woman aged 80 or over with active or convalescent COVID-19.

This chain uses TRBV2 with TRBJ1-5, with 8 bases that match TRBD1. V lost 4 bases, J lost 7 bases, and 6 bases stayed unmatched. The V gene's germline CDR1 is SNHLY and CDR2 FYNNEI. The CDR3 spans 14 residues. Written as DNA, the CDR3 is TGTGCCAGCAGTGGGACAGGGCAAGACCAGCCCCAGCATTTT. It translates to CASSGTGQDQPQHF.

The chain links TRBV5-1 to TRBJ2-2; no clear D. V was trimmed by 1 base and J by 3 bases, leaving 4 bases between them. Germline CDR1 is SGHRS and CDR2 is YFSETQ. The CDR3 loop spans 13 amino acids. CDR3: CASSLLDTGELFF. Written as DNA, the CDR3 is TGCGCCAGCAGCTTGCTCGACACCGGGGAGCTGTTTTTT.

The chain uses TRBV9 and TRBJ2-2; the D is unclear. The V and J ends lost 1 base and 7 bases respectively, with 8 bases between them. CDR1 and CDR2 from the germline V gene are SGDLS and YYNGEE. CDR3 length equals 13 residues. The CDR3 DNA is TGTGCCAGCAGCGTATATCCGGGCGGGGAGCTGTTTTTT. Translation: CASSVYPGGELFF. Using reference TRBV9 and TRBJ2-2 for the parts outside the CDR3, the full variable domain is DSGVTQTPKHLITATGQRVTLRCSPRSGDLSVYWYQQSLDQGLQFLIQYYNGEERAKGNILERFSAQQFPDLHSELNLSSLELGDSALYFCASSVYPGGELFFGEGSRLTVL.

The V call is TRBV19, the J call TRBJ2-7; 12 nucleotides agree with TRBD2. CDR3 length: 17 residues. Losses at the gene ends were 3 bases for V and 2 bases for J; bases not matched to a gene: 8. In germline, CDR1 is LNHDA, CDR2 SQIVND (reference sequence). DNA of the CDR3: TGTGCCAGTAGTATGGCGGGCGGACTAGCGGGAACCTACGAGCAGTACTTC. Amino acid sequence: CASSMAGGLAGTYEQYF.

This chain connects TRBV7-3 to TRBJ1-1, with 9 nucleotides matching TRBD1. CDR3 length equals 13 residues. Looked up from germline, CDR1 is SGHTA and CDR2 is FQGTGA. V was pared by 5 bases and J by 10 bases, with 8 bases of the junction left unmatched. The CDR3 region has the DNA TGTGCCAGCAGCGCACAGGGGGCGCTGGGAGCTTTCTTT. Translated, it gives CASSAQGALGAFF.

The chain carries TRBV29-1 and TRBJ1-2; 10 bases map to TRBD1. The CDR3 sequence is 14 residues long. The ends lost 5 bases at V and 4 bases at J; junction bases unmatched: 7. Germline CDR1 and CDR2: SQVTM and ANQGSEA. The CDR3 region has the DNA TGCAGCGTTCAGCGCGGGACAGGGGTCTATGGCTACACCTTC. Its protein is CSVQRGTGVYGYTF. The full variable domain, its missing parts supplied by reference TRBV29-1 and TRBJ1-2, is SAVISQKPSRDICQRGTSLTIQCQVDSQVTMMFWYRQQPGQSLTLIATANQGSEATYESGFVIDKFPISRPNLTFSTLTVSNMSPEDSSIYLCSVQRGTGVYGYTFGSGTRLTVV.

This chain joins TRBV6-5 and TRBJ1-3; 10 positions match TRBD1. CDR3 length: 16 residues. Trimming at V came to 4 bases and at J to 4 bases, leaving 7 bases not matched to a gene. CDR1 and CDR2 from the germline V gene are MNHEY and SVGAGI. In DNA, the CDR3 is TGTGCCAGCAGTTCGTGGGACAGGGGCTCGGGAAACACCATATATTTT. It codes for CASSSWDRGSGNTIYF.

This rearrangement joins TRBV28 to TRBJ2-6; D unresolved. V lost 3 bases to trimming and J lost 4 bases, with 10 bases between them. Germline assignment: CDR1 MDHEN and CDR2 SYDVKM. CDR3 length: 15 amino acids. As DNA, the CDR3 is TGTGCCAGCAGTTTGCCAGGCACGGGGGCCAACGTCCTGACTTTC. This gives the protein CASSLPGTGANVLTF. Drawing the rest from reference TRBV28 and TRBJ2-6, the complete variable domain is DVKVTQSSRYLVKRTGEKVFLECVQDMDHENMFWYRQDPGLGLRLIYFSYDVKMKEKGDIPEGYSVSREKKERFSLILESASTNQTSMYLCASSLPGTGANVLTFGAGSRLTVL.

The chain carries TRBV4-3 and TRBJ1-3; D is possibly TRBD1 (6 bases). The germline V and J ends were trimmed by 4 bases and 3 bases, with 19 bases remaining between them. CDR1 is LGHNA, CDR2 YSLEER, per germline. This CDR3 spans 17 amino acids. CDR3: CASSPRHEGGDGNTIYF. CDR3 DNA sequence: TGCGCCAGCAGCCCCCGCCATGAGGGGGGGGATGGAAACACCATATATTTT.

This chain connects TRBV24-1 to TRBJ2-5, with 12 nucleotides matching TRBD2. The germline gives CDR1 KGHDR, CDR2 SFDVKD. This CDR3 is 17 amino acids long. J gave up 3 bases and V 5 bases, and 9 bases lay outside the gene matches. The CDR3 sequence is CATSGLAGGPFEETQYF. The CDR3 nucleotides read TGTGCCACCAGTGGGCTAGCGGGGGGGCCTTTTGAAGAGACCCAGTACTTC.

In nucleotides, the CDR3 is TGTGCCTGGATGGAGGGCGCCTACGAGCAGTACTTC. Its translation is CAWMEGAYEQYF. The chain recombines TRBV30 with TRBJ2-7, with D possibly TRBD2 on 6 matching bases. Germline CDR1 GTSNPN, CDR2 SVGIG (reference sequence). The V gene lost 4 bases and the J gene lost 2 bases, with 9 bases spanning the gap. The CDR3 has 12 residues.

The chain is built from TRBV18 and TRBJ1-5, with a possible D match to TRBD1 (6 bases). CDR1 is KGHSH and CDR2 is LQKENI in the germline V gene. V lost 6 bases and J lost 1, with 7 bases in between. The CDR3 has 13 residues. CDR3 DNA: TGTGCCAGCTCTGACAGGAGCAATCAGCCCCAGCATTTT. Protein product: CASSDRSNQPQHF.

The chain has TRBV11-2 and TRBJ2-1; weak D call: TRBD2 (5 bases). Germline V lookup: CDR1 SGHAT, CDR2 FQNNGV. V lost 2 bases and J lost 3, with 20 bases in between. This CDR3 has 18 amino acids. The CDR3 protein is CASSLLLSRRLNYNEQFF. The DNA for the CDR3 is TGTGCCAGCAGCTTACTACTTTCGAGGAGGCTCAACTACAATGAGCAGTTCTTC.

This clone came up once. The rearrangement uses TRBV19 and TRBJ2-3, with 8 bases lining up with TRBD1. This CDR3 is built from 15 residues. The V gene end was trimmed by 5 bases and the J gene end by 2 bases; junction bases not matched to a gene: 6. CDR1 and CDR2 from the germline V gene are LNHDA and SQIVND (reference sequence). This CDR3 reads CASSPGQGFTDTQYF. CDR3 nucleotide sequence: TGTGCCAGTAGTCCTGGACAGGGTTTCACAGATACGCAGTATTTT.

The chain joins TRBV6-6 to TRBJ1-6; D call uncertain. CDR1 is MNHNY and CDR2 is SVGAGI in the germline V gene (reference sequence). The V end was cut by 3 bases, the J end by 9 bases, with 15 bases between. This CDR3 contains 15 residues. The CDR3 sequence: CASSYTSADGSPLHF. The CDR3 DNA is TGTGCCAGCAGTTATACGAGTGCGGATGGTTCACCCCTCCACTTT.

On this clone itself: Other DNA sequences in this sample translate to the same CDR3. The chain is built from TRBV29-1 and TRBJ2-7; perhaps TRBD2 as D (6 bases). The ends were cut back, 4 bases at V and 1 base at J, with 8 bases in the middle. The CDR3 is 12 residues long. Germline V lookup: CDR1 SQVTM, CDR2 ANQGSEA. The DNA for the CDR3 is TGCAGCGTTGGGGGAGGATCCTACGAGCAGTACTTC. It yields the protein CSVGGGSYEQYF.

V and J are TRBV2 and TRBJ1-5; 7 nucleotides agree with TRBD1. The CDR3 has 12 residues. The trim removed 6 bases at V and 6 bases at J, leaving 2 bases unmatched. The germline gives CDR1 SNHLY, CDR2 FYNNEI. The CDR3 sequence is CASSDRAQPQHF. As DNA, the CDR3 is TGTGCCAGCAGCGACAGGGCTCAGCCCCAGCATTTT.

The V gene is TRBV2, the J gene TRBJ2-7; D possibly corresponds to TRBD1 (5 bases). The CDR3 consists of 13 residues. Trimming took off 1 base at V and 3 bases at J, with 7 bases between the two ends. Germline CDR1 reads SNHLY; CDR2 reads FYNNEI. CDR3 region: CASSEVRDYEQYF. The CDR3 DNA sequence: TGTGCCAGCAGTGAAGTCAGGGACTACGAGCAGTACTTC.

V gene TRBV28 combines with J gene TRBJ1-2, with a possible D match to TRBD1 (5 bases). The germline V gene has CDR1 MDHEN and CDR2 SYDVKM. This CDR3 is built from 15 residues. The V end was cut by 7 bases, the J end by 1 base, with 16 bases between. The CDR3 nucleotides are TGTGCCAGCAACACCGGGGGGGGAGGTAACTATGGCTACACCTTC. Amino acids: CASNTGGGGNYGYTF.

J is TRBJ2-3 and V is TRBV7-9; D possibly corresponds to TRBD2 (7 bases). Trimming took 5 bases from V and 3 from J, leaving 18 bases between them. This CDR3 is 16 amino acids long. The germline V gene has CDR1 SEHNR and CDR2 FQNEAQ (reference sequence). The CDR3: CASSPSGGGWTDTQYF. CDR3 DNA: TGTGCCAGCAGCCCTTCGGGGGGCGGGTGGACAGATACGCAGTATTTT. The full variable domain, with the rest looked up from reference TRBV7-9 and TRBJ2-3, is DTGVSQNPRHKITKRGQNVTFRCDPISEHNRLYWYRQTLGQGPEFLTYFQNEAQLEKSRLLSDRFSAERPKGSFSTLEIQRTEQGDSAMYLCASSPSGGGWTDTQYFGPGTRLTVL.

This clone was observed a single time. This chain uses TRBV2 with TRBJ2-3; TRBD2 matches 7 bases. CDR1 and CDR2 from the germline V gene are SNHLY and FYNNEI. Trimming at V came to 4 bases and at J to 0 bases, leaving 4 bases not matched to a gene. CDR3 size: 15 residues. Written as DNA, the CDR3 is TGTGCCAGCAGTGGGGACTACCCGAGCACAGATACGCAGTATTTT. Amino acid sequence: CASSGDYPSTDTQYF.

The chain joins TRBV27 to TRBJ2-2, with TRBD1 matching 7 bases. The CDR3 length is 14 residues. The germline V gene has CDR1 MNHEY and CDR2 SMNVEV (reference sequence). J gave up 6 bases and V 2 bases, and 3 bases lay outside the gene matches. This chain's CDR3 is CASSLGTVPGELFF. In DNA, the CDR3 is TGTGCCAGCAGTTTAGGGACAGTGCCCGGGGAGCTGTTTTTT.

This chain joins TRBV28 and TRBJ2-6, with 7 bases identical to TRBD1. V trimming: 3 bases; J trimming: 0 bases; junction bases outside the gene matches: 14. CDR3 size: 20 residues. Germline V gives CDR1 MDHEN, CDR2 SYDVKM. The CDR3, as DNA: TGTGCCAGCAGTTTCGAGGGACAGACCGGATGGCTCTCTGGGGCCAACGTCCTGACTTTC. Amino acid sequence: CASSFEGQTGWLSGANVLTF.

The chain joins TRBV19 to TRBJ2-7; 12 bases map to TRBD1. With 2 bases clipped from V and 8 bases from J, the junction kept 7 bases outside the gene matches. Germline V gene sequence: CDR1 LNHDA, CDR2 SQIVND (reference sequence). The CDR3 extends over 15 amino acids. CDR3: CASSIRRDRGQKQYF. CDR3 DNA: TGTGCCAGTAGTATAAGAAGGGACAGGGGGCAGAAGCAGTACTTC.

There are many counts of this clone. The CDR3 sequence is CASSLVAGDSPLHF. As DNA, the CDR3 is TGTGCCAGCAGCTTAGTAGCCGGAGATTCACCCCTCCACTTT. V gene TRBV7-2 combines with J gene TRBJ1-6, with D unclear. The V and J ends lost 1 base and 8 bases respectively, with 9 bases between them. CDR1 and CDR2 from the germline V gene are SGHTA and FQGNSA. The CDR3 is made up of 14 amino acids.

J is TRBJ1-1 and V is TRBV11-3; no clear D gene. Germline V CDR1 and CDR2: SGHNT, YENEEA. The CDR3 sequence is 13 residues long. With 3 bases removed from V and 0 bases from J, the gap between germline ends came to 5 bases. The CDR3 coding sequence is TGTGCCAGCAGCTTCAACATGAACACTGAAGCTTTCTTT. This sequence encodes CASSFNMNTEAFF.

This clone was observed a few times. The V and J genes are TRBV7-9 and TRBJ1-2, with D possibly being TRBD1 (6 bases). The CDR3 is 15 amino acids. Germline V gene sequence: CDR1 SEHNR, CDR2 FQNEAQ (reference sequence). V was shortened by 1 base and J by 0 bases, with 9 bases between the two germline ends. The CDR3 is CASSLVTGPNYGYTF. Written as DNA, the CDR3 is TGTGCCAGCAGCTTAGTGACAGGACCTAACTATGGCTACACCTTC. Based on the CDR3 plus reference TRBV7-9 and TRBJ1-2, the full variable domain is DTGVSQNPRHKITKRGQNVTFRCDPISEHNRLYWYRQTLGQGPEFLTYFQNEAQLEKSRLLSDRFSAERPKGSFSTLEIQRTEQGDSAMYLCASSLVTGPNYGYTFGSGTRLTVV.